This T cell receptor beta chain appears in the sequencing data of a study of shared clonotypes between healthy human individuals. For the study at large: Per donor, three plates held CD4 naive cells, three held CD4 memory, two held CD8 naive and one held CD8 memory.

The V and J ends lost 2 bases and 0 bases respectively, with 7 bases between them. Germline loops: CDR1 KGHSY, CDR2 FQNENV. The CDR3 extends over 14 amino acids. Samples underwent the assay at deep level. Method: immunoSEQ multiplex PCR; TCRdb's copy keeps in-frame clones and lacks some. The sample includes approximately 2.5 million clones, roughly 93% seen only once; the top ten take roughly 0.36%. The chain couples TRBV16 to TRBJ2-5; a weak D match, TRBD1 (5 bases). The source is a man between 18 and 35 years old in good health. Some clones in this sample may be carry-over from other donors' samples. The sample taken for sequencing was naive CD4+ T cells from PBMCs. The subset was: CD45RA+ positively selected. The CDR3 spells CASSQRQYQETQYF. As DNA, the CDR3 is TGTGCCAGCAGCCAAAGACAGTACCAAGAGACCCAGTACTTC.